These 9 T cell receptor beta chains were all obtained from the same sample, sequenced in a study of cytomegalovirus exposure and HLA in healthy donors. Researchers ran the PCR with 60 Vbeta and 13 Jbeta primers. Data came from immunoSEQ multiplex PCR; TCRdb stores just in-frame clones and leaves some out. The sample carries 160,000 or so clones, about 82% recorded once. Sequencing was done on a sample of PBMCs. These TCRs come from a woman aged 25 to 45 in good health and CMV-seropositive.

This clone turned up a few times. The chain recombines TRBV29-1 with TRBJ1-2; TRBD1 is a possible D gene (5 bases). V was pared by 7 bases and J by 4 bases, with 10 bases between. Germline lookup yields CDR1 SQVTM and CDR2 ANQGSEA. This CDR3 region has 11 residues. The CDR3 region is CSATDSYGYTF. DNA for the CDR3: TGCAGCGCTACCGACAGCTATGGCTACACCTTC.

The chain combines TRBV5-1 with TRBJ1-2; 7 bases align to TRBD1. Germline V gene lookup returns CDR1 SGHRS and CDR2 YFSETQ. The CDR3 runs 15 residues. Trimming cost V 4 bases and J 4 bases; bases outside gene matches: 10. CDR3 in DNA: TGCGCCAGCAGCACCGGACAGGTCCCAATCTATGGCTACACCTTC. Translation gives CASSTGQVPIYGYTF. The whole variable domain, filled in from reference TRBV5-1 and TRBJ1-2, reads KAGVTQTPRYLIKTRGQQVTLSCSPISGHRSVSWYQQTPGQGLQFLFEYFSETQRNKGNFPGRFSGRQFSNSRSEMNVSTLELGDSALYLCASSTGQVPIYGYTFGSGTRLTVV.

This clone was recorded only once. CDR3 bases: TGTGCCAGCAGGCCGGGACAGGGGCTTAATTCACCCCTCCACTTT. It translates to CASRPGQGLNSPLHF. This sequence joins TRBV6-5 and TRBJ1-6; 10 bases line up with TRBD1. Germline V CDR1 and CDR2: MNHEY, SVGAGI. Unmatched junction bases numbered 5, after V lost 6 bases and J lost 6 bases. The CDR3 has 15 amino acids.

In DNA, the CDR3 is TGCGCCAGCAGCCAAGATCCCAGCGGGGGGGCCGGGGAGCTGTTTTTT. Translating gives CASSQDPSGGAGELFF. The V and J genes are TRBV4-3 and TRBJ2-2, with 10 positions matching TRBD2. Germline CDR1 and CDR2: LGHNA and YSLEER. This CDR3 region has 16 residues. After removal of 0 bases from V and 6 bases from J, the junction contained 4 bases not matched to a gene.

The count of this clone is one. At the DNA level, this CDR3 is encoded by other sequences in the same sample as well. V gene TRBV9 combines with J gene TRBJ2-7; D uncertain. Trimming took off 2 bases at V and 1 base at J, with 10 bases between the two ends. The CDR3 consists of 14 residues. Germline V gives CDR1 SGDLS, CDR2 YYNGEE. The CDR3 is CASSVSSTSYEQYF. The CDR3 DNA follows: TGTGCCAGCAGCGTGTCTAGTACATCCTACGAGCAGTACTTC.

The rearrangement links TRBV6-5 to TRBJ1-1, with D maybe TRBD1 (6 bases). Trimming left V 7 bases short and J 7 bases short, with 13 bases between. The germline V gene encodes CDR1 MNHEY and CDR2 SVGAGI. CDR3 size: 12 residues. The CDR3, as DNA: TGTGCCAGCACTTCCGGACAGCTTGAAGCTTTCTTT. This codes for CASTSGQLEAFF.

This clone was picked up a small number of times. V gene TRBV6-5 combines with J gene TRBJ1-2, with a possible D match to TRBD1 (5 bases). The CDR3 totals 13 residues. V dropped 6 bases and J dropped 5 bases, with 13 bases sitting between them. From germline, CDR1 is MNHEY and CDR2 SVGAGI. In DNA, the CDR3 is TGTGCCAGCAGCCGGACACGAGATTATGGCTACACCTTC. It is translated as CASSRTRDYGYTF.

The J gene is TRBJ1-3, the V gene TRBV30; no clear D. In germline, CDR1 is GTSNPN, CDR2 SVGIG (reference sequence). This CDR3 spans 14 amino acids. V dropped 0 bases and J dropped 4 bases, with 10 bases sitting between them. CDR3 region: CAWSVLFIGNTIYF. CDR3 nucleotides: TGTGCCTGGAGTGTACTTTTTATCGGAAACACCATATATTTT.

The chain combines TRBV9 with TRBJ1-5; TRBD1 aligns across 11 bases. CDR3 length equals 16 residues. Per germline, CDR1 SGDLS and CDR2 YYNGEE. The V and J ends lost 0 bases and 3 bases, in that order; junction bases with no gene match: 2. CDR3 DNA sequence: TGTGCCAGCAGCGTAGGGACAGGGGGCAACAATCAGCCCCAGCATTTT. Protein: CASSVGTGGNNQPQHF. The variable domain in full, with the rest retrieved from reference TRBV9 and TRBJ1-5, is DSGVTQTPKHLITATGQRVTLRCSPRSGDLSVYWYQQSLDQGLQFLIQYYNGEERAKGNILERFSAQQFPDLHSELNLSSLELGDSALYFCASSVGTGGNNQPQHFGDGTRLSIL.